This entry features one TCR beta chain sequence. Germline CDR1 reads SGHVS; CDR2 reads FNYEAQ. After removal of 4 bases from V and 7 bases from J, the junction contained 1 base not matched to a gene. This CDR3 contains 12 residues. The record originates from a study of T cell changes during pregnancy in multiple sclerosis. Assay: immunoSEQ multiplex PCR; the TCRdb copy retains only in-frame clones and omits some. The sample yields roughly 46,000 clones, roughly 93% seen once. The source was CD8+ T cells from peripheral blood mononuclear cells, collected after pregnancy. This rearrangement joins TRBV7-6 to TRBJ2-1; TRBD1 agrees at 7 bases. The sequence derives from a female donor with multiple sclerosis, enrolled in a pregnancy study. The CDR3 region has the DNA TGTGCCAGCAGCTCGGGACAGAATGAGCAGTTCTTC. Protein sequence: CASSSGQNEQFF.